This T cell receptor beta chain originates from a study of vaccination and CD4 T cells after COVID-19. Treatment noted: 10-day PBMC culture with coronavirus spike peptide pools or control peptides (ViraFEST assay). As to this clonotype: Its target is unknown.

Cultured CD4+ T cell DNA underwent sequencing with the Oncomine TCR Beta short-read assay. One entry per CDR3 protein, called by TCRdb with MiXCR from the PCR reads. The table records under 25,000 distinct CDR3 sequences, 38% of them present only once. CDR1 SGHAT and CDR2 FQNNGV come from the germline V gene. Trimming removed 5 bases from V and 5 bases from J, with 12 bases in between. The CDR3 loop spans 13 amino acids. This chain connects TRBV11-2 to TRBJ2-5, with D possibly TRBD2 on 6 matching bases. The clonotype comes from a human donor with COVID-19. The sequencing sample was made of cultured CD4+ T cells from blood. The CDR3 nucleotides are TGTGCCAGCAGCCCTATAGCGGTTGAGACCCAGTACTTC. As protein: CASSPIAVETQYF.